This TCR beta chain was captured by sequencing in a study of CD8 T cells in ankylosing spondylitis (dated by TCRdb to about 2017). Some background on the complete study: The study profiled T cell receptor beta repertoires in healthy donors and ankylosing spondylitis patients to find disease-linked TCR variants. The whole study cohort included some 100 healthy donors and under 30 ankylosing spondylitis patients. Peripheral blood was sampled, and synovial fluid was additionally collected from ankylosing spondylitis patients.

Sequencing instrument: Illumina HiSeq 2500. TCR beta libraries were prepared by quantitative 5'-RACE with molecular barcodes. The original pipeline was this. Disease-linked TCR variants were identified with a new computational method built on a probabilistic model of VDJ rearrangement. TCRdb trimmed the raw reads at Q25, called clones with MiXCR and kept productive beta chains. Entries are consolidated by CDR3 protein sequence, retaining the most common genes and DNA. TCRdb, rather than the study authors, made the V and J calls. The sample data list more than 150,000 distinct CDR3 sequences, and around a sixth of these were observed just once. Together, the top ten hold 3.5% to 5% of the sample. CDR1 is given as MNHEY and CDR2 as SMNVEV, both from the germline V gene (reference sequence). Unmatched junction bases come to 13, with V trimmed by 9 bases and J by 7 bases. Inclusive of the bounding cysteine and phenylalanine, the CDR3 is 16 residues long. The sequence is cut down to CDR3 DNA, 48 bases in frame from base 1.

The full study reports these points: The disease-linked clones showed a CD8+ phenotype and occurred at relatively low frequencies in peripheral blood. Some motif variants were previously reported in synovial fluid and blood of reactive arthritis patients, suggesting common disease-initiation mechanisms. The disease-linked clones were reported as significantly enriched in matched synovial fluid samples from ankylosing spondylitis patients. A TCR beta motif of seven or eight highly homologous amino acid variants appeared characteristic of blood from ankylosing spondylitis patients.

This clonotype has at least ten counts. Its binding antigen is unknown. Per-base qualities were not stored, and no clone one base away is much larger. The clonotype originates from a male donor between 10 and 30 years old with ankylosing spondylitis or in good health (not recorded which). Donor details come from another sample of the same person, matched by shared clones. The chain joins TRBV27 to TRBJ2-2, with 11 bases matching TRBD2. Material: blood, either unsorted or a sorted T cell fraction (not recorded which). CDR3 protein: CASKLAGVEIFGELFF. At the DNA level, the sequence is TGTGCCAGTAAACTAGCGGGAGTGGAGATTTTCGGGGAGCTGTTTTTT.